The 20 T cell receptor beta chains below were found in one sample sequenced in a study of tissue T cells after allogeneic stem cell transplantation. Sequencing used immunoSEQ multiplex PCR; TCRdb keeps in-frame clones, though not all of them. The table records some 8,000 clones, over 45% of them present only once. Time point of the sample: mouse harvest day 7 after allogeneic transplant. The graft held 10^6 splenic CD5+ T cells and 10^7 T-cell-depleted bone marrow cells. Sequencing was done on a sample of gut tissue. Receptor source: a female BALB/c mouse given C57BL/6 T cells with graft-versus-host disease after an allogeneic hematopoietic cell transplant.

A remark on this clone: Genes and germline come from the mouse. The read halts 1 residue ahead of the CDR3 end, with the missing end drawn from the germline J gene. The gene calls are TRBV15 and TRBJ2-5, with D unresolved. CDR3 size: 13 residues. CDR1 and CDR2 from the germline V gene are SGHND and FRSKSL. V gave up 6 bases and J gave up 6 bases, with 13 bases separating them. This chain's CDR3 is CASSLGSRDTQYF. CDR3 DNA, as far as it was read: TGTGCCAGCAGCCTCGGGAGTAGGGACACCCAGTAC.

This clone turned up a few times. The gene names here belong to mouse. The read is 1 residue too short to cover the CDR3 end, so that end is filled in from the germline J gene. This chain links TRBV26 with TRBJ1-3, with 11 bases aligning to TRBD1. The CDR3 spans 17 residues. The V segment lost 6 bases and the J segment 2 bases; nucleotides outside the gene matches: 9. Germline V gene data show CDR1 as KGHPV and CDR2 as FQNQEV (reference sequence). The part of the CDR3 DNA that was read is TGTGCCAGCAGCTCAAATCCGGGACAGGGGGCTGGAAATACGCTCTAT. Translating it yields CASSSNPGQGAGNTLY. The complete CDR3 reads CASSSNPGQGAGNTLYF.

Remarks on this clone: Gene names are mouse gene names. Partial CDR3 DNA: TGTGCCAGCTCACGACTGGGGGGACAAGACACCCAGTAC. This sequence encodes CASSRLGGQDTQY. The entire CDR3 protein reads CASSRLGGQDTQYF. The chain uses TRBV12-2 and TRBJ2-5, with TRBD2 matching 10 bases. The read comes to an end 1 residue before the CDR3 does, leaving the germline J gene to fill in the end. Germline V gene lookup returns CDR1 SGHLS and CDR2 HYDKME. Trimming cost V 4 bases and J 3 bases; bases outside gene matches: 3. This CDR3 has 14 amino acids. Full variable domain (missing parts from reference TRBV12-2 and TRBJ2-5): NSGVVQSPRYIIKGKGERSILKCIPISGHLSVAWYQQTQGQELKFFIQHYDKMERDKGNLPSRFSVQQFDDYHSEMNMSALELEDSAVYFCASSRLGGQDTQYFGPGTRLLVL.

This clone was found once. A much larger clone sits a single nucleotide away, making a read error possible. Gene names refer to mouse genes. The read gets to within 1 residue of the CDR3 end, and the germline J gene fills in the rest. The genes are TRBV26 and TRBJ2-1; D possibly uses TRBD1 or TRBD2 (6 bases each). Germline V CDR1 and CDR2: KGHPV, FQNQEV (reference sequence). Deletions cut 2 bases from V and 0 bases from J, with 8 bases between. This CDR3 spans 15 amino acids. The CDR3 spells CASSLVGANYAEQFF. The sequenced part of the CDR3 DNA is TGTGCCAGCAGTCTGGTGGGGGCTAACTATGCTGAGCAGTTC.

A remark on this clone: Mouse germline and gene names are used. The read ends 1 residue before the CDR3 terminus; that terminus is restored from the germline J gene. This rearrangement joins TRBV5 to TRBJ2-5, with TRBD2 as a possible D gene (6 bases). Trimming left V 0 bases short and J 3 bases short, with 10 bases between. The germline CDR1 and CDR2 sequences are LGHNA and YNLKQL (reference sequence). CDR3 length equals 15 residues. This CDR3 reads CASSQDPTGQDTQYF. The part of the CDR3 DNA that was read is TGTGCCAGCAGCCAAGATCCGACTGGACAAGACACCCAGTAC.

With regard to this clone: Gene names are the mouse ones. The read comes to an end 1 residue before the CDR3 does, leaving the germline J gene to fill in the end. The chain employs TRBV15 and TRBJ2-5; 10 nucleotides match TRBD2. This CDR3 has 14 amino acids. The germline gives CDR1 SGHND, CDR2 FRSKSL. V gave up 3 bases and J gave up 5 bases; unmatched junction bases: 2. The part of the CDR3 DNA that was read is TGTGCCAGCAGTTTGACTGGGGGGACAGACACCCAGTAC. The encoded protein is CASSLTGGTDTQY. The whole CDR3 protein is CASSLTGGTDTQYF.

As for this clone: The gene names given are mouse names. The read gets to within 1 residue of the CDR3 end, and the germline J gene fills in the rest. This sequence joins TRBV12-1 and TRBJ2-2, with a tentative D call TRBD1 (6 bases). V shed 0 bases and J shed 4 bases, with 11 bases lying between them. This CDR3 has 15 amino acids. Looked up from germline, CDR1 is SGHSN and CDR2 is HYEKVE. The CDR3 sequence: CASSLGGGGTGQLYF. The sequenced part of the CDR3 DNA is TGTGCCAGCTCTCTCGGAGGAGGGGGCACCGGGCAGCTCTAC. The full variable domain, in which reference TRBV12-1 and TRBJ2-2 provide the parts outside the CDR3, is DSGVVQSPRHIIKEKGGRSVLTCIPISGHSNVVWYQQTLGKELKFLIQHYEKVERDKGFLPSRFSVQQFDDYHSEMNMSALELEDSAMYFCASSLGGGGTGQLYFGEGSKLTVL.

With regard to this clone: The listed genes are named as in mouse. Coverage ceases 1 residue before the CDR3 finishes, and the germline J gene fills in the end. V gene TRBV13-3 combines with J gene TRBJ2-5; 9 bases match TRBD2. The V gene end was trimmed by 2 bases and the J gene end by 0 bases; junction bases not matched to a gene: 1. This CDR3 is built from 15 residues. CDR1 and CDR2 (germline): NNHDY, SYVADS. The sequenced CDR3 bases are TGTGCCAGCAGTGACTGGGGGGGAAACCAAGACACCCAGTAC. This codes for CASSDWGGNQDTQY. The CDR3 in full is CASSDWGGNQDTQYF.

Worth noting for this clone: Gene and germline names: mouse. With the read ending 1 residue before the CDR3 end, the germline J gene is used to fill in that end. J is TRBJ2-1 and V is TRBV26; 7 positions match TRBD1. The CDR3 runs 13 residues. The V and J ends lost 8 bases and 1 base, in that order; junction bases with no gene match: 2. Germline V CDR1 and CDR2: KGHPV, FQNQEV (reference sequence). The sequenced CDR3 bases are TGTGCCAGCCAGACAGGGAACTATGCTGAGCAGTTC. This translates into CASQTGNYAEQF. The whole CDR3 protein reads CASQTGNYAEQFF.

As for this clone: Germline and genes here are mouse. The read terminates 1 residue before the CDR3 end, so the remaining end is supplied by the germline J gene. This rearrangement joins TRBV23 to TRBJ2-1; TRBD2 was called by the table and not checked on the DNA. From germline, CDR1 is KGHTA and CDR2 FQNQQP. This CDR3 has 17 amino acids. The part of the CDR3 DNA that was read is TGCTCCAGCAGTCAATCGAGGGCTGGGGGGCTGAATGCTGAGCAGTTC. It specifies CSSSQSRAGGLNAEQF. In full, the CDR3 is CSSSQSRAGGLNAEQFF.

This clone was detected once. Gene names and germline refer to mouse. The DNA ends 1 residue before the CDR3 does, and the rest of the CDR3 is filled in from the germline J gene. The chain recombines TRBV26 with TRBJ2-4; no firm D call. Germline V lookup: CDR1 KGHPV, CDR2 FQNQEV (reference sequence). Trimming pared 0 bases from V and 0 bases from J, leaving 4 bases between. CDR3 length: 14 amino acids. CDR3 bases read: TGTGCCAGCAGTCTGTCGCAGAGTCAAAACACCTTGTAC. Translated, it gives CASSLSQSQNTLY. The CDR3, in full, reads CASSLSQSQNTLYF.

By sample share, this clone is medium-sized. Gene names are mouse gene names. The read falls 1 residue short of the CDR3 end, and the missing part is taken from the germline J gene. V usage is TRBV16 and J usage is TRBJ1-2; D possibly corresponds to TRBD1 (5 bases). This CDR3 comprises 12 residues. CDR1 and CDR2 from the germline V gene are SGHSA and FRNQAP. The V and J ends lost 4 bases and 2 bases respectively, with 5 bases between them. The CDR3 spells CASSWGNSDYTF. The covered CDR3 bases are TGTGCAAGCAGCTGGGGGAACTCCGACTACACC.

Concerning this clone: Gene names and germline match the mouse. The read ends 1 residue shy of where the CDR3 ends; the end is completed using the germline J gene. V gene TRBV16 combines with J gene TRBJ2-7, with TRBD1 matching over 9 bases. CDR1 is SGHSA and CDR2 is FRNQAP in the germline V gene. With V trimmed by 6 bases and J by 0 bases, 3 bases remained unmatched. CDR3 size: 14 residues. CDR3 amino acids: CASSHRGLSYEQYF. Partial CDR3 DNA: TGTGCAAGCAGTCACAGGGGGCTCTCCTATGAACAGTAC. Full variable domain (missing parts from reference TRBV16 and TRBJ2-7): NAGVIQTPRHKVTGKGQEATLWCEPISGHSAVFWYRQTIVQGLEFLTYFRNQAPIDDSGMPKERFSAQMPNQSHSTLKIQSTQPQDSAVYLCASSHRGLSYEQYFGPGTRLTVL.

A note on this clone: Its ends do not fully match the called genes, so a read error is possible. Genes and germline come from the mouse. The CDR3 goes on 1 residue after the read ends, and that part is filled in from the germline J gene. The gene calls are TRBV26 and TRBJ2-4, with unresolved D. This CDR3 comprises 13 residues. Per the germline V gene, CDR1 is KGHPV and CDR2 is FQNQEV (reference sequence). The CDR3 region is CASSLGSQNILYF. The sequenced part of the CDR3 DNA is TGTGCCAGCAGTCTGGGAAGTCAAAACATCTTGTAC.

By share, this clone counts as medium-sized (0.01 to 0.1%). The germline and genes are mouse ones. The CDR3 is cut off 1 residue early in the read; its end comes from the germline J gene. This chain uses TRBV13-1 with TRBJ2-1, with TRBD2 matching 10 bases. The CDR3 runs to 15 residues. In germline, CDR1 is NSHNY, CDR2 SYGAGN. Germline trimming cut 0 bases from V and 6 bases from J; bases unmatched to any gene: 3. CDR3 DNA, as far as it was read: TGTGCCAGCAGTGATGCTGGGGGGGCGCTTGCTGAGCAGTTC. Its protein product is CASSDAGGALAEQF. The full CDR3 sequence reads CASSDAGGALAEQFF.

Comment on this clone: The genes are named according to mouse. The CDR3 here is CASSQDGGSNTEVFF. CDR3 DNA (partial): TGTGCCAGCAGCCAAGATGGGGGGTCAAACACAGAAGTCTTC. The V and J genes are TRBV5 and TRBJ1-1; a possible D gene is TRBD1 (5 bases). The read terminates 1 residue before the CDR3 end, so the remaining end is supplied by the germline J gene. The V end lost 0 bases, the J end lost 0 bases, and 8 bases lay between the germline ends. The CDR3 length is 15 residues. Looked up from germline, CDR1 is LGHNA and CDR2 is YNLKQL (reference sequence).

Concerning this clone itself: Genes and germline come from the mouse. The read comes to an end 1 residue before the CDR3 does, leaving the germline J gene to fill in the end. The rearrangement uses TRBV26 and TRBJ2-7; 9 bases line up with TRBD1. Germline V gives CDR1 KGHPV, CDR2 FQNQEV (reference sequence). Unmatched junction bases numbered 1, after V lost 0 bases and J lost 4 bases. The CDR3 is 14 residues long. CDR3 bases read: TGTGCCAGCAGTCTGTCGACAGGGGGGTATGAACAGTAC. Amino acid sequence: CASSLSTGGYEQY. The entire CDR3 reads CASSLSTGGYEQYF.

As to this clone: Gene labels here are mouse ones. The sequence runs out 1 residue before the end of the CDR3; the remainder is reconstructed from the germline J gene. The chain carries TRBV26 and TRBJ2-2; 14 positions agree with TRBD2. The CDR3 runs to 17 residues. From germline, CDR1 is KGHPV and CDR2 FQNQEV (reference sequence). Trimming at V came to 6 bases and at J to 3 bases, leaving 6 bases not matched to a gene. The CDR3 here is CASSLGLGGRDTGQLYF. The sequenced part of the CDR3 DNA is TGTGCCAGCAGCTTGGGACTGGGGGGGCGCGACACCGGGCAGCTCTAC.

About this clone itself: Gene names are mouse gene names. CDR3 protein: CASSLVQKNTLYF. The DNA read from the CDR3 is TGTGCCAGCAGTCTGGTCCAGAAAAACACCTTGTAC. The chain is built from TRBV26 and TRBJ2-4; D not resolved. The read ends 1 residue shy of where the CDR3 ends; the end is completed using the germline J gene. The CDR3 runs to 13 residues. CDR1 KGHPV and CDR2 FQNQEV come from the germline V gene (reference sequence). V gave up 2 bases and J gave up 4 bases, with 7 bases separating them.

Only a few counts were recorded for this clone. Germline and genes: mouse. The read is 1 residue too short to cover the CDR3 end, so that end is filled in from the germline J gene. The chain is built from TRBV26 and TRBJ1-2; 8 positions match TRBD1. Trimming at V came to 2 bases and at J to 2 bases, leaving 1 base not matched to a gene. Germline V CDR1 and CDR2: KGHPV, FQNQEV (reference sequence). This CDR3 is 14 amino acids long. The CDR3 sequence: CASSLAGGNSDYTF. The covered CDR3 bases are TGTGCCAGCAGTCTGGCAGGGGGCAACTCCGACTACACC.